This TCR beta chain derives from a study of shared clonotypes between healthy human individuals. Findings and caveats of the study: Memory subsets generally showed smaller estimated richness than naive subsets did.

Original data processing: ImmunoSEQ sequences covered only the junction and lacked quality scores; filtering therefore differed. The protocol was immunoSEQ multiplex PCR, while the TCRdb copy is restricted to in-frame clones and leaves out a portion. The D gene and trimming were derived from the DNA, and the V and J assignments and clone size from that table. This table has roughly 660,000 clones, about 90% appearing once. Germline CDR1 and CDR2: SNHLY and FYNNEI. This CDR3 contains 15 residues. Trimming took off 6 bases at V and 3 bases at J, with 15 bases between the two ends. Of note for this clone: The antigen remains unidentified.

CCR7-negative CD45RA+ TemRA cells were combined with CD45RO+ cells to form CD8 memory. This clonotype originated in a man aged 18 to 29 in good health. Some clones in this sample may be carry-over from other donors' samples. This chain uses TRBV2 with TRBJ2-1; D possibly uses TRBD1 or TRBD2 (5 bases each). Sequences were obtained from memory CD8+ T cells from PBMCs. Specified subset: CD45RO+ cells pooled with CCR7-negative TemRA cells. CDR3 amino acids: CASRFLRGDYNEQFF. CDR3 coding DNA: TGTGCCAGCAGGTTCCTGAGGGGAGACTACAATGAGCAGTTCTTC.